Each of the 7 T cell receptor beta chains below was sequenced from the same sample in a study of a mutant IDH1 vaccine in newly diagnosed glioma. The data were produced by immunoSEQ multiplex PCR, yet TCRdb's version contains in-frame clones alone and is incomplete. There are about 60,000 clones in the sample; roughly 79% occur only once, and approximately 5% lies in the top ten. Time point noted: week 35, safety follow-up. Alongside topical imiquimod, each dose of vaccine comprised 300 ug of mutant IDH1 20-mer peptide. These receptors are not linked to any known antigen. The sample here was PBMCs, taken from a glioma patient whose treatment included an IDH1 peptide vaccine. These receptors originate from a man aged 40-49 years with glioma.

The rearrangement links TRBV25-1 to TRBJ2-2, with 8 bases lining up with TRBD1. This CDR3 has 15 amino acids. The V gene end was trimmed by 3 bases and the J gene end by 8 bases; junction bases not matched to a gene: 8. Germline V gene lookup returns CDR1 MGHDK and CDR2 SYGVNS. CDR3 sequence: CASSDPGGAVGELFF. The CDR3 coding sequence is TGTGCCAGCAGTGATCCAGGGGGCGCGGTGGGGGAGCTGTTTTTT.

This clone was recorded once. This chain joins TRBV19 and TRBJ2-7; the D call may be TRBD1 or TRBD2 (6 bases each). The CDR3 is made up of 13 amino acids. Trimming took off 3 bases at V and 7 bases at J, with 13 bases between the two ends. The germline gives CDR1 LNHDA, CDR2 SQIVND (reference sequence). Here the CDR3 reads CASSMGGSREQYF. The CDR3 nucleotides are TGTGCCAGTAGTATGGGGGGCAGCCGGGAGCAGTACTTC.

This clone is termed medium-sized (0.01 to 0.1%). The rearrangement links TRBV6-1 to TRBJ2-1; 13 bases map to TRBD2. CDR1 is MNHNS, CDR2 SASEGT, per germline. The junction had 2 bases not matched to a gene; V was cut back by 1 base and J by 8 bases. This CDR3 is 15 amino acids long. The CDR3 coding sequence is TGTGCCAGCAGTGAAGTACTAGCGGGAGGGGATGAGCAGTTCTTC. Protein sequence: CASSEVLAGGDEQFF.

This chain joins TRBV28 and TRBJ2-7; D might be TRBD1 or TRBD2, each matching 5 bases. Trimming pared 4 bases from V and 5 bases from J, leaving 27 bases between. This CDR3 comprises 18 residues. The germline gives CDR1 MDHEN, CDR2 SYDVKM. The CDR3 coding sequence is TGTGCCAGCAGTTCTCCCTCCCCCGGGGCTTTTGGGGGAGACGAGCAGTACTTC. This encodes CASSSPSPGAFGGDEQYF.

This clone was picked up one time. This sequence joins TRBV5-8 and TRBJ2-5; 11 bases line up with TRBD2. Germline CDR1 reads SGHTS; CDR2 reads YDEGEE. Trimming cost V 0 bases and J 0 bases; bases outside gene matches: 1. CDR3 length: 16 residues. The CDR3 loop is CASSLGLAGNQETQYF. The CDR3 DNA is TGTGCCAGCAGCTTGGGACTAGCGGGAAACCAAGAGACCCAGTACTTC.

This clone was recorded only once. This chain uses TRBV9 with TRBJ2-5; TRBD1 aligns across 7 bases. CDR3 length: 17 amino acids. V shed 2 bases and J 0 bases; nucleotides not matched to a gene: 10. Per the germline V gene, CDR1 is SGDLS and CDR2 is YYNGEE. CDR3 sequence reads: CASSVSSGQPYQETQYF. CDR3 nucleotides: TGTGCCAGCAGCGTTAGTTCGGGACAGCCGTACCAAGAGACCCAGTACTTC.

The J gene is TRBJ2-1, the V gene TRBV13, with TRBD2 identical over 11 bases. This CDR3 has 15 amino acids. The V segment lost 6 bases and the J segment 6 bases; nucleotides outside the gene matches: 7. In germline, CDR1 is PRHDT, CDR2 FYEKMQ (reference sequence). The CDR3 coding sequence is TGTGCCAGCAGGACACTCGGGACTAGCGGCAATGAGCAGTTCTTC. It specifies CASRTLGTSGNEQFF.